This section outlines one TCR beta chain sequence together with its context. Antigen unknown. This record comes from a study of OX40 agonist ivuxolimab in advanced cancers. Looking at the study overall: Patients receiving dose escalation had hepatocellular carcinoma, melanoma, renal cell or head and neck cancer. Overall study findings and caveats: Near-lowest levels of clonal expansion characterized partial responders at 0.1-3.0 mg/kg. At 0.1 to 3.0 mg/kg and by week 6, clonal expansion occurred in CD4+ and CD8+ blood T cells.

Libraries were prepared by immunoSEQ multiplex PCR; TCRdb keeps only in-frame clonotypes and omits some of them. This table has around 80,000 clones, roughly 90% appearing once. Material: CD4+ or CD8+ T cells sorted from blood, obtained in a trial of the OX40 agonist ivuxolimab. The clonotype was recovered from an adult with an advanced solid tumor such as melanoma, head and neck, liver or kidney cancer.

The DNA of the CDR3 is TGCGCCAGCAGCTTGTTCGGGGAAAATGAGCAGTTCTTC. The encoded protein is CASSLFGENEQFF. The chain joins TRBV5-1 to TRBJ2-1; a weak D match, TRBD2 (5 bases). The CDR3 spans 13 residues. Germline loops: CDR1 SGHRS, CDR2 YFSETQ. Trimming cost V 1 base and J 7 bases, with 9 bases left between them.